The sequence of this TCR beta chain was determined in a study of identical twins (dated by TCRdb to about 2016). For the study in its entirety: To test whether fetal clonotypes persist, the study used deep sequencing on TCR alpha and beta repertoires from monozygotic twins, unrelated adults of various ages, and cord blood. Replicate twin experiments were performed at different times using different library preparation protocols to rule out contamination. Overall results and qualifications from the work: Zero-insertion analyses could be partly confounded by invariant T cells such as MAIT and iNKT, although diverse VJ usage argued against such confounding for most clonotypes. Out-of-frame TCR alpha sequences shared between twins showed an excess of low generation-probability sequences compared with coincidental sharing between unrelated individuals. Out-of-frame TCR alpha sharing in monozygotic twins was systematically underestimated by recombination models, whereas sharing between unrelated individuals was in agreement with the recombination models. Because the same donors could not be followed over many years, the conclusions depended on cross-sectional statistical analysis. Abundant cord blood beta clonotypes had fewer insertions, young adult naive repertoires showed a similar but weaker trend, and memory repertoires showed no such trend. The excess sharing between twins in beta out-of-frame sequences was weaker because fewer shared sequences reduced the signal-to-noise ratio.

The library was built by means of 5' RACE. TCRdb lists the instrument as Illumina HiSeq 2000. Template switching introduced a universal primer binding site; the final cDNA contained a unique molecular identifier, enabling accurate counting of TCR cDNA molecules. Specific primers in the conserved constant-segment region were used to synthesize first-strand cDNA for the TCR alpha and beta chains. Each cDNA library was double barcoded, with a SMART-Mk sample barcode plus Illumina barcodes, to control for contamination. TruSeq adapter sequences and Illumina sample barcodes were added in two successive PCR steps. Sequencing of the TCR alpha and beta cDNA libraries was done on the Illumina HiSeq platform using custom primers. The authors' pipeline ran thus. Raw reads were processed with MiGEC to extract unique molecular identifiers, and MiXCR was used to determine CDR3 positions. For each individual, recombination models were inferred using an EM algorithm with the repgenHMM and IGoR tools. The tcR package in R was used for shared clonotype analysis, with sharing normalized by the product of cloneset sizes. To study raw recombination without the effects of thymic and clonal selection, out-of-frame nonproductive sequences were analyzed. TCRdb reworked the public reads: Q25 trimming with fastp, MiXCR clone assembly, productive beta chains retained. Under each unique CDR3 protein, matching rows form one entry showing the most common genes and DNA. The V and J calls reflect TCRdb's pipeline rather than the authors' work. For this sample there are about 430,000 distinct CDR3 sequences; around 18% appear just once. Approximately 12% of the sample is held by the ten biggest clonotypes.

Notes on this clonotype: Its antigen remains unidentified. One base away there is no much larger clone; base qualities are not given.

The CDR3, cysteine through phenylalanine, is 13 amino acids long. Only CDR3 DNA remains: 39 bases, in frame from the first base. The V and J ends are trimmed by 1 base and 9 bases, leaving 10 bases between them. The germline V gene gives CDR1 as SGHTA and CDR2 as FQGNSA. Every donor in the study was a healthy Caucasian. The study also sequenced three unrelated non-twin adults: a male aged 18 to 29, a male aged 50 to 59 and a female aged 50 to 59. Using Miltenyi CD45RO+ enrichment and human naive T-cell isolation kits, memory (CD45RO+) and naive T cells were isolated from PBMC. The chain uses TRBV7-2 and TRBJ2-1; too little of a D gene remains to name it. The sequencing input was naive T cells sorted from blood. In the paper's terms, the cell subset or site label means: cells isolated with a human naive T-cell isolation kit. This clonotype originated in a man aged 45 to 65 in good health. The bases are TGTGCCAGCAGCTTAGGGGCGGAAGCTGAGCAGTTCTTC. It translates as CASSLGAEAEQFF.